Listed below are T cell receptor beta chains from one sample, sequenced in a study of regulatory T cells in long-lasting Graves disease. MiXCR was run by TCRdb on the multiplex PCR reads, yielding one entry per CDR3 protein. The table includes 350,000 to 500,000 distinct CDR3 sequences, around 20% detected once. This specimen was peripheral blood mononuclear cells (PBMCs), taken when the disease was refractory, from a patient treated with antithyroid drugs. All receptors derive from a female donor with Graves disease. The CDR3 runs from the conserved cysteine through the conserved F or W. The D gene is left open where the match is weak. Only part of the rows carry a size: once, few, many, or a class if the clone is expanded.

D gene,J gene,V gene,clone size,CDR3 DNA,CDR3 protein
TRBD1,TRBJ2-7,TRBV27,many,TGTGCCAGCAGTCGAGGACAGGGCTTCCACGAGCAGTACTTC,CASSRGQGFHEQYF
TRBD1,TRBJ1-1,TRBV7-9,few,TGTGCCAGCAGCCCCCGGACAGGGGGCTGGTCTGAAGCTTTCTTT,CASSPRTGGWSEAFF
TRBD1,TRBJ2-7,TRBV7-8,many,TGTGCCAGCAGCTACCCGGGACAGGGGACCTACGAGCAGTACTTC,CASSYPGQGTYEQYF
-,TRBJ1-1,TRBV7-2,many,TGTGCCAGCACATTTAGAACTGAAGCTTTCTTT,CASTFRTEAFF
TRBD2,TRBJ2-4,TRBV28,many,TGTGCCAGCAGTTATAGCGGGAGCGGCATTCAGTACTTC,CASSYSGSGIQYF
TRBD1,TRBJ1-2,TRBV28,many,TGTGCCAGCAGTCAGACCTCGGACAGGACCACTGACTATGGCTACACCTTC,CASSQTSDRTTDYGYTF
-,TRBJ2-7,TRBV5-1,few,TGCGCCAGCAGCTTGGCTAGCCCCGGGGGTGAGCAGTACTTC,CASSLASPGGEQYF
-,TRBJ2-3,TRBV9,once,TGTGCCAGCACTGACAGCCCTAGCACAGATACGCAGTATTTT,CASTDSPSTDTQYF
-,TRBJ2-7,TRBV7-3,many,TGTGCCAGCAGCTTACAGGCGGGGCCGACCTACGAGCAGTACTTC,CASSLQAGPTYEQYF
TRBD1,TRBJ2-6,TRBV7-2,-,TGTGCCAGCAGTTGGACAGGGCCTGGGGCCAACGTCCTGACTTTC,CASSWTGPGANVLTF
-,TRBJ1-1,TRBV29-1,many,TGCAGCGTTGAAAGGGACGAGAACACTGAAGCTTTCTTT,CSVERDENTEAFF
-,TRBJ1-5,TRBV10-3,-,TGTGCCATCAGTGAGTACTTCGGAGATAGCAATCAGCCCCAGCATTTT,CAISEYFGDSNQPQHF
TRBD2,TRBJ2-5,TRBV12-3/TRBV12-4,once,TGTGCCAGCAGTCCGGGGACTAGCGGGACCCAGTACTTC,CASSPGTSGTQYF
TRBD2,TRBJ2-5,TRBV14,few,TGTGCCAGCAGCCCTTTCCGACTAGCGGGAGGGCCAGAGACCCAGTACTTC,CASSPFRLAGGPETQYF
-,TRBJ2-3,TRBV24-1,-,TGTGCCACCAGCGAATCCCGGGACGGCACAGATACGCAGTATTTT,CATSESRDGTDTQYF
TRBD1,TRBJ1-2,TRBV19,many,TGTGCCAGTACGGACAGGGGGCCTTTTTTGGCTAACTATGGCTACACCTTC,CASTDRGPFLANYGYTF